The clone carrying this T cell receptor beta chain was counted many times. Its antigen is not known. Through Arm-PCR of CDR3 regions and iRepertoire HTBI primers, TCR beta libraries were built. In TCRdb, the multiplex PCR reads were re-called with MiXCR into one record per CDR3 protein. The table includes 350,000 to 400,000 distinct CDR3 sequences, 15% to 20% detected once. This CDR3 contains 18 residues. Germline values: CDR1 SGHDN, CDR2 FVKESK. V lost 3 bases, J lost 2 bases, and 23 bases lay in between. These data come from a study of regulatory T cells in long-lasting Graves disease. Study-level findings and limits: A greater number of public clonotypes (around 3,000) was shared by persistent patients than by new patients (just over 950). TRBV28, TRBJ1-2 and TRBJ2-5 were favored in persistent disease.

Time point: newly diagnosed GD, antithyroid drugs for less than 3 months. Making the TCR library involved RNA that had been extracted from PBMCs. This same sample was also taken into another study, of T cells in Graves' hyperthyroidism and ophthalmopathy.

The origin of this receptor is a woman younger than 30 with Graves disease. The chain has TRBV14 and TRBJ2-7, with D possibly being TRBD2 (6 bases). This sample comprised peripheral blood mononuclear cells (PBMCs), obtained at new diagnosis, from a patient treated with antithyroid drugs. In nucleotides, the CDR3 is TGTGCCAGCAGCCACCTTTGGAGAACCGGGACTCGACCCTACGAGCAGTACTTC. It codes for CASSHLWRTGTRPYEQYF.